This T cell receptor (beta chain) stems from a study of T-cell memory formation after mild COVID-19. General observations from the study: Clones that contracted from day 15 to 85 had balanced CD4/CD8; later expanders were CD4+ biased.

TCRdb reprocessed the 5' RACE reads via MiXCR and lists one record per CDR3 protein. The data contain around 340,000 distinct CDR3 sequences, under 25% of them singletons. This clonotype was seen a handful of times. Its antigen is undetermined. V trimming: 6 bases; J trimming: 0 bases; junction bases outside the gene matches: 17. Looked up from germline, CDR1 is DFQATT and CDR2 is SNEGSKA (reference sequence). The CDR3 loop spans 18 amino acids. The receptor was isolated from an adult woman who had mild COVID-19 (a few samples of this study predate the infection). Cell type and time point are not known. The sample was PBMCs or a T cell subset sorted from them (not recorded which). The chain carries TRBV20-1 and TRBJ2-5; TRBD2 aligns across 9 bases. The CDR3 DNA is TGCAGTGCAGGAGAAGGCGGGGGGGCCTTCTTGTACCAAGAGACCCAGTACTTC. Translation gives CSAGEGGGAFLYQETQYF.